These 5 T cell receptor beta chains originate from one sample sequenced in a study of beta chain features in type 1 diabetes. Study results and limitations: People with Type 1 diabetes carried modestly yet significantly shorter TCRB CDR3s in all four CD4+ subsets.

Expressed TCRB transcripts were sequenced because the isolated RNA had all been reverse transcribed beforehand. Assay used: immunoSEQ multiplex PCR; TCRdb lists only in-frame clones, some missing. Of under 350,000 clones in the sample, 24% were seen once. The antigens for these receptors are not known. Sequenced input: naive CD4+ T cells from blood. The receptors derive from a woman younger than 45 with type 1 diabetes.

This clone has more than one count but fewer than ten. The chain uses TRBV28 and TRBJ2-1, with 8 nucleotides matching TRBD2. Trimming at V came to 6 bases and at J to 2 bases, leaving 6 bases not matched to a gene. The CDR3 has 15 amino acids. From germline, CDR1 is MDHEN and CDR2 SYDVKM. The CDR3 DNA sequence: TGTGCCAGCAGAGCGGGAGAGCTTCCCTACAATGAGCAGTTCTTC. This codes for CASRAGELPYNEQFF.

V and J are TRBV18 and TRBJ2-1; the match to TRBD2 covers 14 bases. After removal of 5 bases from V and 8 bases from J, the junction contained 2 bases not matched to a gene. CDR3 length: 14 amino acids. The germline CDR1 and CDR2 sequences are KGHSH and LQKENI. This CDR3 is CASSGTSGSYEQFF. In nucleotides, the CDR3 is TGTGCCAGCTCAGGGACTAGCGGGAGCTATGAGCAGTTCTTC.

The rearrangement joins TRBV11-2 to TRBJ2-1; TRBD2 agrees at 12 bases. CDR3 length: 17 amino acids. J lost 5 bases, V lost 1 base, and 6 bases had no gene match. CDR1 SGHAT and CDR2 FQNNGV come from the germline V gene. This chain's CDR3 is CASSLVLTSGSHNEQFF. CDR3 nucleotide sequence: TGTGCCAGCAGCTTAGTCTTGACTAGCGGGAGCCACAATGAGCAGTTCTTC.

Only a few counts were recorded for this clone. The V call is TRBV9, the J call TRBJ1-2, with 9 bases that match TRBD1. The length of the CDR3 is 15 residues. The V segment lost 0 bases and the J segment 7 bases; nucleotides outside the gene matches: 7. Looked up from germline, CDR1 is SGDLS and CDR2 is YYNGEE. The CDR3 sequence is CASSVGGTGYSGYTF. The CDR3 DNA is TGTGCCAGCAGCGTAGGAGGGACAGGGTACTCTGGCTACACCTTC.

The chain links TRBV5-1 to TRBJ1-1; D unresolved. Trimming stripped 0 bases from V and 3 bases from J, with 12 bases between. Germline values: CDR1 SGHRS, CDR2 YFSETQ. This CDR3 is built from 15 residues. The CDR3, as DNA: TGCGCCAGCAGCTTGGCCCCAGGCGTAGACACTGAAGCTTTCTTT. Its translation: CASSLAPGVDTEAFF.